This T cell receptor (beta chain) was sequenced in a study of T-cell reconstitution after alpha-beta-depleted transplantation in children. This clonotype was detected many times. The authors prepared the TCRbeta library with unique molecular identifiers. TCRdb re-called the PCR reads through MiXCR, storing one row per CDR3 protein. The table includes some 340,000 distinct CDR3 sequences, 10% to 13% detected once. Trimming pared 1 base from V and 5 bases from J, leaving 21 bases between. Per germline, CDR1 LNHNV and CDR2 YYDKDF (reference sequence). CDR3 length: 17 amino acids. The chain recombines TRBV15 with TRBJ2-7; D gene unclear. Here the sequenced sample was PBMCs from the stem cell graft donor, taken from the stem cell graft. The clonotype originates from a human donor who donated a stem cell graft to a child with acute lymphoblastic leukemia. The CDR3 here is CATSRVAPPLGFNEQYF. As DNA, the CDR3 is TGTGCCACCAGCAGAGTGGCCCCCCCTCTAGGATTCAACGAGCAGTACTTC.